The entry below describes one T cell receptor (beta chain). Its antigen is currently not known. No clone much larger than this one lies a single base away; base qualities are absent. This record belongs to a study of shared clonotypes between healthy human individuals (dated by TCRdb to the early 2020s). With respect to the entire study: The cohort comprised a couple of women and a few men aged 18 to 49 years. Blood TCR repertoires of five healthy adults were deeply sequenced to estimate repertoire size and the extent of clonotype sharing between individuals. To increase sequencing depth and limit assay-specific biases, TCR repertoire library preparation and sequencing were carried out by different laboratories using diverse techniques. Per donor, leukapheresis produced somewhere between about 0.94 and 9.5 billion PBMCs. For each donor, three plates each were used for CD4 naive and CD4 memory, two plates were used for CD8 naive, and one plate was used for CD8 memory. General conclusions and limits of the study: Pairwise subsampling led to the expectation that sequencing depth would affect the degree of clonotype sharing among donors. Higher generation probabilities were observed for clonotypes shared by all four sorted-subset donors than for non-shared clonotypes. Sharing across a few donors was observed for 4.5% to 6.5% of naive CD4, 3% to 4% of naive CD8, 2% to 2.5% of memory CD4, and 0.4% of memory CD8 clonotypes. Estimated clonotype richness was generally larger for naive than for memory subsets. Incomplete sequencing was indicated by rarefaction of sorted-subset datasets, despite the large sequencing depth. Only blood was sampled, and tissue TCR repertoires likely differ from those in blood. The genetic and exposure-history diversity represented was limited by the small number of donors.

Healthy HIV-negative adults with no recently reported acute infections or vaccinations were included as donors. Every donor was a Caucasian adult living in Nashville, Tennessee, USA. CD4+ T cells were enriched through magnetic negative selection, after which naive cells were positively selected on CD45RA and the remaining negative fraction served as the memory subset. After blood collection by leukapheresis, PBMCs were isolated using Ficoll-Histopaque density gradient centrifugation and then cryopreserved in the vapor phase of liquid nitrogen. Purity and quantity of every magnetically sorted T cell population were checked by analytical flow cytometry. Each sorted fraction had its genomic DNA isolated and then quantified by UV absorbance on a Nanodrop 2000c. TCR CDR3 regions were amplified from genomic DNA by multiplex PCR using the deep immunoSEQ assay. For each cell subset, the extracted genomic DNA was distributed evenly across all wells of several immunoSEQ 96-well plates, and each plate served as one replicate. For sorted subsets, each replicate PCR was loaded with 150 to 250 ng genomic DNA, equivalent to 30,000 or so T cell genomes. Purified libraries were quantified with a Qubit 3.0 fluorometer, sized on a Bioanalyzer 2100, and re-quantified with the KAPA Library Quantification kit. Every immunoSEQ 96-well plate was sequenced on a separate single-read 150-cycle Illumina NextSeq 550 flow cell. On the authors' methods: Because only junctional sequences without quality scores were contained in the immunoSEQ output, filtering matching that applied to full-length reads could not be performed. Sequences were annotated with PyIR, a Python wrapper for IgBLAST v1.9, and V/J genes and CDR3 were assigned using IMGT germline references. Any read was removed if the V/J assignment was weak (E-value above 1e-6), the CDR3 was missing, or the read contained stop codons, out-of-frame junctions, or ambiguous translated residues. V3J clonotypes were defined as sequences sharing the same inferred V gene, J gene, and CDR3 amino acid sequence. Percentage overlap between repertoires was calculated by dividing the number of shared unique clonotypes by the size of the smaller repertoire. Repertoire richness was assessed with RTK rarefaction, the Chao1 estimator, and Recon v2.1 estimates of unobserved clonotypes. Generation probabilities were computed with OLGA for all TCRbeta clonotypes obtained by the gDNA method from a handful of donors. The clones in this table, taken by TCRdb from immuneACCESS, are in-frame only. Not every clone is retained; where verified, under half of the shortfall comes from an unresolved V gene, and the cause of the rest is unknown. V and J calls and clone size follow that table, whereas D and trimming were derived from the DNA. In all, the sample holds 2 million to 2.5 million clones, and about 92% of those were seen once. The leading ten clones occupy 0.35% to 0.45% of the sample.

CDR3 length: 16 amino acids, cysteine to phenylalanine. The retained sequence is limited to the CDR3, 48 bases, with the frame set at the first base. Looking up the germline V gene yields CDR1 MGHRA and CDR2 YSYEKL. Relative to germline, V is 0 bases shorter and J is 8 bases shorter, with 17 bases between their ends. What was sequenced was naive CD4+ T cells from PBMCs. The intended sense of this specimen's cell subset or site label: CD45RA+ positively selected. This receptor was obtained from a man younger than 30 in good health. Some clones in this sample may be carry-over from other donors' samples. The chain joins TRBV4-1 to TRBJ2-1, with the D gene too uncertain to name. The encoded CDR3 is CASSQDLRVTWDEQFF. The DNA is TGCGCCAGCAGCCAAGATTTGCGCGTGACGTGGGATGAGCAGTTCTTC.